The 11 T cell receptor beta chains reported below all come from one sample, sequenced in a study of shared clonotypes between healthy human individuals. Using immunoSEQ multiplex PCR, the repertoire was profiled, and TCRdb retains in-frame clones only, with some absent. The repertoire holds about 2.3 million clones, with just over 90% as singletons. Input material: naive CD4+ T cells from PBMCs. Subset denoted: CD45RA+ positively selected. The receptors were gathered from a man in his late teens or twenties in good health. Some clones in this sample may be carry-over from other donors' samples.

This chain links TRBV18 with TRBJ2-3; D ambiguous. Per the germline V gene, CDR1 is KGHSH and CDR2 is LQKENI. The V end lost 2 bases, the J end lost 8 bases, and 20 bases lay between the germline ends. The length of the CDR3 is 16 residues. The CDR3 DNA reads TGTGCCAGCTCACCAGGAGTCGGCACACGAAAATCTACGCAGTATTTT. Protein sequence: CASSPGVGTRKSTQYF.

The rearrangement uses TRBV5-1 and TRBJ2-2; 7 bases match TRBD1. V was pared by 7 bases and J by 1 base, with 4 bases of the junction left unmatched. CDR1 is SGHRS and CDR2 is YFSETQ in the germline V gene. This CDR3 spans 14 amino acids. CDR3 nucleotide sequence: TGCGCCAGCCGACAGGGAAGGAACACCGGGGAGCTGTTTTTT. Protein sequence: CASRQGRNTGELFF.

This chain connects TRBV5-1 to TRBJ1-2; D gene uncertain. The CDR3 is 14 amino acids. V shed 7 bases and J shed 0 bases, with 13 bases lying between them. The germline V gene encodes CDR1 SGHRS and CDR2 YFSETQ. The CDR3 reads CASGSPEANYGYTF. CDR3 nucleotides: TGCGCCAGCGGCTCCCCCGAGGCTAACTATGGCTACACCTTC.

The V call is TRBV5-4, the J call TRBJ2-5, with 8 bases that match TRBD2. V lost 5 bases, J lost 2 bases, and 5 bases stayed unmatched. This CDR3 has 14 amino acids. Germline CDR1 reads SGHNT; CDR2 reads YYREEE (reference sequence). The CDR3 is CASSDVAGQETQYF. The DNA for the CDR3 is TGTGCCAGCAGTGACGTAGCGGGACAAGAGACCCAGTACTTC.

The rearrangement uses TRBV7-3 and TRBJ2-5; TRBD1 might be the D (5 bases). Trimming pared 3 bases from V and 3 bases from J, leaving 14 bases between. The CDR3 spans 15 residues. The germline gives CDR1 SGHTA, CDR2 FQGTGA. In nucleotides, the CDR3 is TGTGCCAGCAGCTTTCAGGGCCCCGGAAAAGAGACCCAGTACTTC. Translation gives CASSFQGPGKETQYF.

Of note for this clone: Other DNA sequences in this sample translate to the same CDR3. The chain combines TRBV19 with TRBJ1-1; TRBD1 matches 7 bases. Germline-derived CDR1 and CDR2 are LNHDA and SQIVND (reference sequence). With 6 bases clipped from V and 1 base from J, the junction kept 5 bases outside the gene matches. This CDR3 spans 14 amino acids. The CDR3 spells CASSLRTGNTEAFF. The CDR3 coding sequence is TGTGCCAGTAGCCTACGGACAGGGAACACTGAAGCTTTCTTT.

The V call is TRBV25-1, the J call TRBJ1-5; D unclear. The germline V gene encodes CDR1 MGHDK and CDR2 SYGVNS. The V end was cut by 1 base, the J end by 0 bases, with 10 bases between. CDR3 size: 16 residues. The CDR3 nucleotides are TGTGCCAGCAGTGAATCTCCGGGATATAGCAATCAGCCCCAGCATTTT. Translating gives CASSESPGYSNQPQHF.

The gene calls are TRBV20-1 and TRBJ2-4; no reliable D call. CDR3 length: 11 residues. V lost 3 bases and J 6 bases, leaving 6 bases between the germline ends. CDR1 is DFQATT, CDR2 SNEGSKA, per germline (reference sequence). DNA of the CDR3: TGCAGTGCTAGTTTTGGAAACATTCAGTACTTC. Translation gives CSASFGNIQYF.

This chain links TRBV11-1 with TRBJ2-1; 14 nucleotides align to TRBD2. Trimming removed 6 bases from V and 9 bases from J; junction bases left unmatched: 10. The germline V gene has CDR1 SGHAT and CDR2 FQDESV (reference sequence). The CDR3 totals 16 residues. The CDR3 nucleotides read TGTGCCAGCAGTATACCGGGACTAGCGGGAGAAGGTGAGCAGTTCTTC. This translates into CASSIPGLAGEGEQFF.

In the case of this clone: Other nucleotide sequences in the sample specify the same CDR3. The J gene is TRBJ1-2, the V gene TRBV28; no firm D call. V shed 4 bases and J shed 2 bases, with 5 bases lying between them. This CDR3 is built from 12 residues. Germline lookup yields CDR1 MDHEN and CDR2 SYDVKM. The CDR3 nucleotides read TGTGCCAGCAGTTCCTCCAACTATGGCTACACCTTC. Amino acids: CASSSSNYGYTF.

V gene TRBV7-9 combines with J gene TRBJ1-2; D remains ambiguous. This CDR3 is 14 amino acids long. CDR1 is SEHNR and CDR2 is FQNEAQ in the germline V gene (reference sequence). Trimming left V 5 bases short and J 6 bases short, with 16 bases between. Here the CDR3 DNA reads TGTGCCAGCAGCCTCCCGCTGCGCGTTGATGGCTACACCTTC. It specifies CASSLPLRVDGYTF.